This T cell receptor (beta chain) was sequenced during a study of CXCR3-negative and CXCR3-positive naive CD8 T cells. As regards this clonotype: The antigen remains undetermined.

Study conclusions and caveats: Naive cells that were CXCR3-negative or CXCR3-positive used TRBV-TRBJ genes alike, while memory cells diverged. In CXCR3-positive naive cells, the TRB CDR3s were more hydrophobic than in CXCR3-negative naive cells.

Preparation of TRB cDNA libraries relied on 5' RACE carrying UMI labels. With the 5' RACE reads reprocessed, TCRdb shows one record per CDR3 protein and no DNA. Its table lists about 120,000 distinct CDR3 sequences. CDR1 SGHKS and CDR2 YYEKEE come from the germline V gene (reference sequence). This CDR3 contains 13 residues. The sample taken for sequencing was naive CXCR3+ CD8+ T cells from blood. Noted subset: CD45RO-CCR7+CD27+CD95- naive CD8+ T cells expressing CXCR3 (TNR3+). The TCR comes from a human donor in good health. Some clones in this sample may be carry-over from other donors' samples. The chain couples TRBV5-5 to TRBJ2-3; there is no DNA to check the TCRdb D call of TRBD1. The chain's CDR3 is CASSLTGGDTQYF.